The rows below give T cell receptor beta chains drawn from one sample of a study of long-term antiretroviral therapy in people with HIV. Only in-frame clones appear in the TCRdb table, and some are missing; sequencing was by immunoSEQ multiplex PCR. The top ten hold approximately 7.2% of the sample, which has tens of thousands of clones, 80% seen once. The sample in question was unsorted PBMCs, obtained 0.3 years after starting antiretroviral therapy. All receptors come from a man in his forties or fifties with HIV. The CDR3 runs from the conserved cysteine through the conserved F or W. Each record gives: clone size, J gene, V gene, D gene, CDR3 protein, CDR3 DNA. The D gene is left open where the match is weak. The size entry is marked missing in some rows and otherwise reads once, few, many or a size class.

clone size: .; J gene: TRBJ2-7; V gene: TRBV27; D gene: .; CDR3 protein: CASSSFLGVRGYEQYF; CDR3 DNA: TGTGCCAGCAGTTCCTTCCTGGGGGTAAGGGGTTACGAGCAGTACTTC
clone size: .; J gene: TRBJ2-1; V gene: TRBV2; D gene: TRBD2; CDR3 protein: CASNTGGNEQFF; CDR3 DNA: TGTGCCAGCAACACGGGGGGGAATGAGCAGTTCTTC
clone size: medium-sized; J gene: TRBJ2-2; V gene: TRBV5-6; D gene: .; CDR3 protein: CASSLTVNTGELFF; CDR3 DNA: TGTGCCAGCAGCTTGACAGTGAACACCGGGGAGCTGTTTTTT
clone size: .; J gene: TRBJ1-4; V gene: TRBV6-5; D gene: .; CDR3 protein: CASRRTSGKEKLFF; CDR3 DNA: TGTGCCAGCAGACGGACCTCAGGGAAGGAAAAACTGTTTTTT
clone size: .; J gene: TRBJ2-6; V gene: TRBV5-4; D gene: TRBD1; CDR3 protein: CASRGTAGANVLTF; CDR3 DNA: TGTGCCAGCAGGGGGACAGCTGGGGCCAACGTCCTGACTTTC
clone size: .; J gene: TRBJ1-1; V gene: TRBV18; D gene: TRBD1; CDR3 protein: CASSTGVGTEAFF; CDR3 DNA: TGTGCCAGCTCAACAGGGGTCGGGACTGAAGCTTTCTTT
clone size: once; J gene: TRBJ1-6; V gene: TRBV5-6; D gene: .; CDR3 protein: CASSLGAVGNSPLHF; CDR3 DNA: TGTGCCAGCAGCCTGGGGGCAGTAGGGAATTCACCCCTCCACTTT
clone size: .; J gene: TRBJ1-1; V gene: TRBV5-6; D gene: .; CDR3 protein: CASSLYREAFF; CDR3 DNA: TGTGCCAGCAGCTTATACAGGGAGGCTTTCTTT
clone size: once; J gene: TRBJ1-4; V gene: TRBV27; D gene: .; CDR3 protein: CASRPTWGNEKLFF; CDR3 DNA: TGTGCCAGCAGACCCACTTGGGGTAATGAAAAACTGTTTTTT
clone size: .; J gene: TRBJ1-1; V gene: TRBV27; D gene: .; CDR3 protein: CASSFGTGSEAFF; CDR3 DNA: TGTGCCAGCAGTTTCGGGACGGGAAGTGAAGCTTTCTTT
clone size: .; J gene: TRBJ2-4; V gene: TRBV18; D gene: TRBD1; CDR3 protein: CASSRGTGGTNIQYF; CDR3 DNA: TGTGCCAGCTCCCGCGGGACAGGGGGCACAAACATTCAGTACTTC
clone size: .; J gene: TRBJ1-3; V gene: TRBV29-1; D gene: TRBD1; CDR3 protein: CSVRTGSNSGNTIYF; CDR3 DNA: TGCAGCGTTCGGACAGGCTCGAACTCTGGAAACACCATATATTTT
clone size: .; J gene: TRBJ1-1; V gene: TRBV28; D gene: TRBD1; CDR3 protein: CASSLGQQNTEAFF; CDR3 DNA: TGTGCCAGCAGTTTGGGACAGCAGAACACTGAAGCTTTCTTT
clone size: .; J gene: TRBJ2-1; V gene: TRBV18; D gene: TRBD2; CDR3 protein: CASSPPSGRAHNEQFF; CDR3 DNA: TGTGCCAGCTCACCCCCTAGCGGGAGGGCCCACAATGAGCAGTTCTTC
clone size: .; J gene: TRBJ2-3; V gene: TRBV7-9; D gene: .; CDR3 protein: CASEDTDTQYF; CDR3 DNA: TGTGCCAGCGAGGACACAGATACGCAGTATTTT
clone size: once; J gene: TRBJ1-1; V gene: TRBV18; D gene: TRBD1; CDR3 protein: CASTGVRGNTEAFF; CDR3 DNA: TGTGCCAGCACAGGGGTGCGGGGTAACACTGAAGCTTTCTTT
clone size: .; J gene: TRBJ2-7; V gene: TRBV2; D gene: TRBD2; CDR3 protein: CASRERLAGDPEQYF; CDR3 DNA: TGTGCCAGCAGGGAAAGACTAGCGGGCGACCCCGAGCAGTACTTC
clone size: .; J gene: TRBJ1-5; V gene: TRBV7-9; D gene: .; CDR3 protein: CASSLVRGGNSNQPQHF; CDR3 DNA: TGTGCCAGCAGCTTAGTAAGAGGGGGGAATAGCAATCAGCCCCAGCATTTT
clone size: .; J gene: TRBJ2-7; V gene: TRBV28; D gene: TRBD1; CDR3 protein: CASRPTGTGTYEQYF; CDR3 DNA: TGTGCCAGCAGACCGACCGGGACAGGGACCTACGAGCAGTACTTC
clone size: .; J gene: TRBJ2-7; V gene: TRBV5-1; D gene: .; CDR3 protein: CASSLTGNSYEQYF; CDR3 DNA: TGCGCCAGCAGCTTGACAGGGAATAGCTACGAGCAGTACTTC
clone size: .; J gene: TRBJ2-1; V gene: TRBV21-1; D gene: .; CDR3 protein: CASSPRTSGRAYNEQFF; CDR3 DNA: TGTGCCAGCAGCCCACGGACTAGCGGGAGGGCATACAATGAGCAGTTCTTC
clone size: few; J gene: TRBJ1-2; V gene: TRBV7-2; D gene: .; CDR3 protein: CASSFLQGDYGYTF; CDR3 DNA: TGTGCCAGCAGCTTTCTCCAGGGCGACTATGGCTACACCTTC
clone size: .; J gene: TRBJ2-3; V gene: TRBV4-3; D gene: TRBD2; CDR3 protein: CASSRDPGTSGDGVTDTQYF; CDR3 DNA: TGCGCCAGCAGCCGGGACCCCGGGACTAGCGGGGACGGCGTCACAGATACGCAGTATTTT
clone size: .; J gene: TRBJ2-5; V gene: TRBV27; D gene: TRBD2; CDR3 protein: CASSSVWTSQETQYF; CDR3 DNA: TGTGCCAGCAGTTCGGTCTGGACTAGTCAAGAGACCCAGTACTTC
clone size: .; J gene: TRBJ2-7; V gene: TRBV5-5; D gene: .; CDR3 protein: CASSSTGYEQYF; CDR3 DNA: TGTGCCAGCAGCTCCACAGGCTACGAGCAGTACTTC
clone size: .; J gene: TRBJ2-7; V gene: TRBV27; D gene: TRBD1; CDR3 protein: CASSLRQGHEQYF; CDR3 DNA: TGTGCCAGCAGTCTTCGACAGGGGCACGAGCAGTACTTC
clone size: .; J gene: TRBJ2-1; V gene: TRBV9; D gene: .; CDR3 protein: CASSVVSAGGHNEQFF; CDR3 DNA: TGTGCCAGCAGCGTAGTATCAGCGGGTGGCCACAATGAGCAGTTCTTC
clone size: .; J gene: TRBJ2-1; V gene: TRBV7-9; D gene: .; CDR3 protein: CASSPRDHLGNEQFF; CDR3 DNA: TGTGCCAGCAGCCCTCGGGACCATCTTGGGAATGAGCAGTTCTTC
clone size: .; J gene: TRBJ2-2; V gene: TRBV5-3; D gene: .; CDR3 protein: CARSFPTGTGSTGELFF; CDR3 DNA: TGTGCCAGAAGCTTCCCGACAGGGACCGGGAGCACCGGGGAGCTGTTTTTT
clone size: .; J gene: TRBJ2-7; V gene: TRBV5-5; D gene: .; CDR3 protein: CASSLTVHEQYF; CDR3 DNA: TGTGCCAGCAGCTTGACAGTCCACGAGCAGTACTTC
clone size: .; J gene: TRBJ2-7; V gene: TRBV19; D gene: TRBD1; CDR3 protein: CASSSTGNSYEQYF; CDR3 DNA: TGTGCCAGTAGTTCGACAGGGAACTCCTACGAGCAGTACTTC
clone size: .; J gene: TRBJ1-2; V gene: TRBV7-9; D gene: .; CDR3 protein: CASTLVGLNYGYTF; CDR3 DNA: TGTGCCAGCACCCTAGTGGGGCTTAACTATGGCTACACCTTC
clone size: .; J gene: TRBJ2-7; V gene: TRBV28; D gene: .; CDR3 protein: CASGQGGLYEQYF; CDR3 DNA: TGTGCCAGTGGACAGGGAGGGTTGTACGAGCAGTACTTC
clone size: .; J gene: TRBJ2-3; V gene: TRBV7-9; D gene: .; CDR3 protein: CASSRLGTAVSTDTQYF; CDR3 DNA: TGTGCCAGCAGCCGACTGGGGACGGCGGTAAGCACAGATACGCAGTATTTT
clone size: few; J gene: TRBJ2-5; V gene: TRBV5-6; D gene: .; CDR3 protein: CASSLGTPQTQYF; CDR3 DNA: TGTGCCAGCAGCTTGGGGACCCCCCAGACCCAGTACTTC
clone size: .; J gene: TRBJ1-3; V gene: TRBV28; D gene: .; CDR3 protein: CASSLVRGGNTIYF; CDR3 DNA: TGTGCCAGCAGTTTGGTCAGGGGAGGAAACACCATATATTTT
clone size: .; J gene: TRBJ2-7; V gene: TRBV7-9; D gene: .; CDR3 protein: CASSTDTRIGEQYF; CDR3 DNA: TGTGCCAGCAGCACCGATACTAGGATCGGGGAGCAGTACTTC
clone size: .; J gene: TRBJ2-7; V gene: TRBV10-3; D gene: .; CDR3 protein: CAIRQIEGEQYF; CDR3 DNA: TGTGCCATCAGGCAGATCGAGGGCGAGCAGTACTTC
clone size: .; J gene: TRBJ2-7; V gene: TRBV7-9; D gene: TRBD2; CDR3 protein: CASSPPRSSSGTIYEQYF; CDR3 DNA: TGTGCCAGCAGCCCACCTCGGTCAAGCAGCGGGACTATCTACGAGCAGTACTTC
clone size: .; J gene: TRBJ2-1; V gene: TRBV7-2; D gene: TRBD2; CDR3 protein: CASSLEAGGNEQFF; CDR3 DNA: TGTGCCAGCAGCTTAGAAGCGGGAGGGAATGAGCAGTTCTTC
clone size: .; J gene: TRBJ2-1; V gene: TRBV29-1; D gene: .; CDR3 protein: CSGTTGDEQFF; CDR3 DNA: TGCAGCGGGACGACCGGGGATGAGCAGTTCTTC
clone size: .; J gene: TRBJ1-5; V gene: TRBV30; D gene: .; CDR3 protein: CAWSPGPNQPQHF; CDR3 DNA: TGTGCCTGGAGCCCGGGGCCGAATCAGCCCCAGCATTTT
clone size: .; J gene: TRBJ2-3; V gene: TRBV27; D gene: TRBD2; CDR3 protein: CASSSWGGKSDTQYF; CDR3 DNA: TGTGCCAGCAGTTCCTGGGGGGGGAAGTCAGATACGCAGTATTTT
clone size: .; J gene: TRBJ2-5; V gene: TRBV7-9; D gene: TRBD1; CDR3 protein: CASSFSRTGEVQETQYF; CDR3 DNA: TGTGCCAGCAGCTTCTCTAGGACAGGGGAGGTCCAAGAGACCCAGTACTTC
clone size: .; J gene: TRBJ1-1; V gene: TRBV6-5; D gene: .; CDR3 protein: CASSYFWDSEAFF; CDR3 DNA: TGTGCCAGCAGTTACTTCTGGGATTCTGAAGCTTTCTTT
clone size: .; J gene: TRBJ2-3; V gene: TRBV7-8; D gene: TRBD1; CDR3 protein: CASSSRGRTGLTRPSTDTQYF; CDR3 DNA: TGTGCCAGCAGCTCCAGAGGCCGGACAGGGCTTACCCGCCCTAGCACAGATACGCAGTATTTT
clone size: .; J gene: TRBJ1-1; V gene: TRBV5-1; D gene: .; CDR3 protein: CASSTDPNTEAFF; CDR3 DNA: TGCGCCAGCAGCACGGACCCTAACACTGAAGCTTTCTTT
clone size: .; J gene: TRBJ2-2; V gene: TRBV28; D gene: .; CDR3 protein: CASNSKWLRVNTGELFF; CDR3 DNA: TGTGCCAGCAATTCTAAATGGTTGAGGGTGAACACCGGGGAGCTGTTTTTT
clone size: .; J gene: TRBJ1-2; V gene: TRBV4-3; D gene: .; CDR3 protein: CASSQDRKRLSYGYTF; CDR3 DNA: TGCGCCAGCAGCCAAGATCGCAAGCGTTTGAGCTATGGCTACACCTTC
clone size: .; J gene: TRBJ1-2; V gene: TRBV7-2; D gene: TRBD1; CDR3 protein: CASSSQGGVANYGYTF; CDR3 DNA: TGTGCCAGCAGCTCCCAGGGGGGGGTTGCTAACTATGGCTACACCTTC
clone size: .; J gene: TRBJ2-7; V gene: TRBV7-9; D gene: .; CDR3 protein: CASSLGSSSYEQYF; CDR3 DNA: TGTGCCAGCAGCTTAGGATCATCCTCCTACGAGCAGTACTTC
clone size: .; J gene: TRBJ1-5; V gene: TRBV10-2; D gene: TRBD1; CDR3 protein: CASSEAGTVNQPQHF; CDR3 DNA: TGCGCCAGCAGTGAGGCCGGGACAGTCAATCAGCCCCAGCATTTT